Included here is one TCR beta chain sequence, with context. Its specificity is not known. V lost 7 bases and J lost 3, with 6 bases in between. Germline V gives CDR1 MNHEY, CDR2 SVGEGT. This CDR3 spans 11 amino acids. PCR was performed a second time for roughly 7 to 11 cycles using a sample-barcoded 5' primer and a J-beta primer mix. A single record per CDR3 protein comes from TCRdb applying MiXCR to the 5' RACE reads. The profile shows about 780,000 distinct CDR3 sequences, 46% of them singletons. The sample is drawn from a study of blood T cells in healthy people across ages. General study results and limits: Shifts in expanded clonotypes may have been confounded by donor CMV status, which was unknown.

There were at least 6 micrograms of total RNA extracted from every sample. The J gene is TRBJ2-5, the V gene TRBV6-2 or TRBV6-3; D call uncertain. The sequence was collected from a man of 80 years or more in good health. The sample taken for sequencing was blood. The CDR3 loop is CASIGEETQYF. The CDR3, as DNA: TGTGCCAGCATTGGGGAAGAGACCCAGTACTTC.